The rows below give T cell receptor beta chains drawn from one sample of a study of shared clonotypes between healthy human individuals. Profiled with immunoSEQ multiplex PCR; TCRdb holds only in-frame clones, not every one. The data show about 1.9 million clones, 93% seen once. The specimen sequenced was naive CD8+ T cells from PBMCs. All receptors come from a man younger than 30 in good health. Some clones in this sample may be carry-over from other donors' samples. The conserved cysteine and the conserved F or W are not part of the CDR3 here.

V: TRBV16
J: TRBJ1-1
CDR3: ASSPGREAF

V: TRBV7-9
J: TRBJ1-1
CDR3: ASSRLNSEAF

V: TRBV4-3
J: TRBJ2-7
CDR3: ASSPGATLSYEQY

V: TRBV6-5
J: TRBJ2-1
CDR3: ASSMGLAGVNEQF

V: TRBV28
J: TRBJ1-1
CDR3: ASSISRKGRTEAF

V: TRBV5-4
J: TRBJ2-2
CDR3: ASRGGTGRTGELF

V: TRBV6-5
J: TRBJ2-7
CDR3: ASSLGLAGSYEQY

V: TRBV11-2
J: TRBJ2-7
CDR3: ASSLNVLVGRSYEQY

V: TRBV14
J: TRBJ2-7
CDR3: ASSQDGIAGYEQY

V: TRBV4-2
J: TRBJ2-7
CDR3: ASSQGPYEQY

V: TRBV5-6
J: TRBJ2-7
CDR3: ASSTQIAGTPYEQY

V: TRBV5-5
J: TRBJ2-3
CDR3: ASSYRADTQY

V: TRBV11-2
J: TRBJ2-7
CDR3: ASSLGPGLDIGG

V: TRBV5-5
J: TRBJ2-7
CDR3: ASSPTLAVFGSSYEQY

V: TRBV14
J: TRBJ2-3
CDR3: ASSQDIAGTPTDTQY

V: TRBV30
J: TRBJ2-1
CDR3: AWREPGAGGWNEQF

V: TRBV6-5
J: TRBJ2-1
CDR3: ASSYSTGEVYNEQF

V: TRBV5-4
J: TRBJ2-3
CDR3: ASSLGVAGPTDTQY

V: TRBV30
J: TRBJ1-1
CDR3: AWHSGPTEAF

V: TRBV7-8
J: TRBJ2-7
CDR3: ASSSPRAGGSIWDEQY

V: TRBV9
J: TRBJ1-2
CDR3: ASSPVGYLDGYT

V: TRBV9
J: TRBJ2-3
CDR3: ASTQTGTDTQY

V: TRBV4-1
J: TRBJ1-5
CDR3: ASSQDWPGFRGREEGNQPQH

V: TRBV4-3
J: TRBJ2-1
CDR3: ASSQFEGLARYNEQF

V: TRBV27
J: TRBJ1-2
CDR3: ASSLSSGTGEGYT

V: TRBV6-5
J: TRBJ2-3
CDR3: ASSNKGASTDTQY

V: TRBV9
J: TRBJ2-3
CDR3: ASSVGRGATDTQY

V: TRBV11-2
J: TRBJ2-5
CDR3: ASSLFPKAGMAETQY

V: TRBV7-9
J: TRBJ1-2
CDR3: ASSPITGKYGYT

V: TRBV5-1
J: TRBJ2-5
CDR3: ASSLSPGLADQETQY

V: TRBV5-1
J: TRBJ2-7
CDR3: ASSLAPGQTYEQY

V: TRBV7-9
J: TRBJ2-7
CDR3: ASSGQGLAGSYEQY

V: TRBV9
J: TRBJ2-5
CDR3: ASSVFSGNQETQY

V: TRBV4-2
J: TRBJ2-7
CDR3: ASSQDDKTYEQY

V: TRBV28
J: TRBJ2-1
CDR3: ASSFPASGSSYNEQF

V: TRBV7-9
J: TRBJ2-2
CDR3: ASSGRDREYTGELF